The rows below give T cell receptor beta chains drawn from one sample of a study of T-cell reconstitution after alpha-beta-depleted transplantation in children. TCRdb re-derived calls from the PCR reads in MiXCR, one entry per CDR3 protein. The sample carries over 450,000 distinct CDR3 sequences, about 10% recorded once. This specimen consisted of PBMCs, obtained before TCRalphabeta/CD19-depleted stem cell transplant. The source is a child between 2 and 9 years old with inherited bone marrow failure, due to receive a stem cell transplant. The CDR3 runs from the conserved cysteine through the conserved F or W.

v_call cdr3_aa
TRBV14 CASSQRTSLNIQYF
TRBV11-2 CASSFEYSSSHYNEQFF
TRBV29-1 CSAPQDTTRGGRLIHEQFF
TRBV12-3/TRBV12-4 CASSLAAGTSSYNEQFF
TRBV7-9 CASSQDGGDQPQHF
TRBV5-1 CASSLGGVVTGELFF
TRBV7-9 CASRPTENTEAFF
TRBV2 CASKQLDITDTQYF
TRBV5-1 CASSLVSEGTGELFF
TRBV15 CATSRGRTGAPPFF
TRBV5-1 CASSFLSGANVLTF
TRBV27 CASSPGLAGRGPTGELFF
TRBV7-6 CASKNGVGVFF
TRBV18 CASSPVGAEAFF
TRBV12-3/TRBV12-4 CASSLPANEQFF
TRBV2 CASRDTGGPNEKLFF
TRBV5-1 CASSNAGVGETQYF
TRBV7-9 CASSPRLAGEETQYF
TRBV27 CASSLSDSPYEQYF
TRBV12-3/TRBV12-4 CASSPKLGSSYEQYF
TRBV4-3 CASSQDLVSTDTQYF
TRBV5-5 CASSLLGGVQYF
TRBV5-1 CASRREGLSLETQYF
TRBV10-2 CASSAGPNEQGAGLAKNIQYF
TRBV12-3/TRBV12-4 CASSLSLEGTDTQYF
TRBV7-2 CASSLAPGQGADYGYTF
TRBV7-8 CASSSEGGELFF
TRBV12-3/TRBV12-4 CASSVWVGELFF
TRBV28 CASSRVGEQFF
TRBV4-3 CASSQSTAPFETQYF
TRBV19 CASSPGLAKSDTQYF
TRBV12-3/TRBV12-4 CASSLRLGSLENIQYF
TRBV7-2 CASSFFGDSGSRETQYF
TRBV20-1 CSARAGSDTQYF
TRBV4-1 CASSLAAVLNQPQHF
TRBV20-1 CSASTVRETWGTDTQYF
TRBV29-1 CSVESMRQGVNGYTF
TRBV10-3 CAISESGRLAVYNEQFF
TRBV4-3 CASSQGPEKSGELFF
TRBV3-1 CASSPGTWNNEKLFF
TRBV5-1 CASSLGGLYEQYF
TRBV29-1 CSVASTEAFF
TRBV28 CASSLITEGQPQHF
TRBV7-8 CASSLDSSGNTIYF
TRBV12-3/TRBV12-4 CASSLASGSGGYTF
TRBV20-1 CSARTRDEDKNIQYF
TRBV27 CASSFIFGQGYEQYF
TRBV20-1 CSAKGGGISAQPQETQYF
TRBV7-6 CASSLAYPTGELFF
TRBV18 CASSPGPIPETQYF
TRBV5-8 CASSLGMAGLRTEAFF
TRBV4-3 CASSQRLRNYNEQFF
TRBV2 CASNSLGDTGELFF